The 10 T cell receptor beta chains below all came from one sample that was sequenced in a study of T-cell reconstitution after alpha-beta-depleted transplantation in children. Unique molecular identifiers were used in preparing the TCRbeta library. TCRdb independently ran MiXCR on the PCR reads; one entry per CDR3 protein. The table lists hundreds of thousands of distinct CDR3 sequences, about 16% of them singletons, with more than 2.5% in the top ten. This specimen was PBMCs from the stem cell graft donor, taken from the stem cell graft. The receptor source for this set is a human donor who donated a stem cell graft to a child with acute lymphoblastic leukemia.

This chain links TRBV6-5 with TRBJ1-4; maybe TRBD1 (5 bases). From germline, CDR1 is MNHEY and CDR2 SVGAGI. Trimming took 0 bases from V and 6 from J, leaving 11 bases between them. CDR3 length equals 15 residues. CDR3 protein: CASSYSMGVYEKLFF. The DNA for the CDR3 is TGTGCCAGCAGTTACTCGATGGGGGTATATGAAAAACTGTTTTTT.

Concerning this clonotype itself: At one end, the junction sequence differs from germline, possibly due to a read error. CDR3 region: CASSVDRAVSGANGLTF. CDR3 nucleotide sequence: TGTGCCAGCAGTGTGGACAGGGCGGTCTCTGGGGCCAACGGCCTGACTTTC. V usage is TRBV27 and J usage is TRBJ2-6, with TRBD1 matching 8 bases. CDR1 and CDR2 (germline): MNHEY, SMNVEV (reference sequence). CDR3 size: 17 residues.

This clonotype was seen only a few times. The rearrangement links TRBV4-1 to TRBJ2-7; 10 nucleotides agree with TRBD2. V shed 4 bases and J 4 bases; nucleotides not matched to a gene: 19. Germline V lookup: CDR1 MGHRA, CDR2 YSYEKL. This CDR3 spans 19 amino acids. The CDR3 sequence is CASSPHLTSGEGSLYEQYF. The CDR3 coding sequence is TGCGCCAGCAGCCCCCATCTAACTAGCGGGGAGGGATCGTTGTACGAGCAGTACTTC.

In the case of this clonotype: The junction and the germline gene differ at one end; a read error may be behind it. The chain carries TRBV20-1 and TRBJ2-3; a possible D gene is TRBD2 (5 bases). This CDR3 has 11 amino acids. In germline, CDR1 is DFQATT, CDR2 SNEGSKA (reference sequence). The CDR3 sequence: CSSGIADAQCF. The CDR3 DNA sequence: TGCAGTTCCGGGATCGCAGATGCGCAGTGTTTT.

The chain uses TRBV20-1 and TRBJ1-1; 9 bases fit TRBD1. J was trimmed by 4 bases and V by 1 base; bases with no gene match: 7. This CDR3 contains 15 residues. Per germline, CDR1 DFQATT and CDR2 SNEGSKA (reference sequence). CDR3 protein: CSARAFGTGSTEAFF. The CDR3 DNA reads as TGCAGTGCTAGAGCCTTCGGGACAGGGTCCACTGAAGCTTTCTTT.

This clonotype has a handful of counts. The rearrangement uses TRBV11-2 and TRBJ1-2; 9 nucleotides agree with TRBD1. The germline V gene encodes CDR1 SGHAT and CDR2 FQNNGV. J was trimmed by 5 bases and V by 0 bases; bases with no gene match: 7. The CDR3 covers 16 residues. In DNA form, the CDR3 reads TGTGCCAGCAGCTTAGATGCTGGGACAGGGTTGTATGGCTACACCTTC. It is translated as CASSLDAGTGLYGYTF.

This clonotype was picked up a small number of times. The rearrangement joins TRBV5-1 to TRBJ1-1; TRBD1 is a possible D gene (6 bases). The germline CDR1 and CDR2 sequences are SGHRS and YFSETQ. V was cut by 4 bases and J by 1 base, with 11 bases left in between. The CDR3 has 14 amino acids. The CDR3 spells CASSPGAQNTEAFF. The CDR3 coding sequence is TGCGCCAGCAGCCCGGGGGCGCAGAACACTGAAGCTTTCTTT. Based on the CDR3 plus reference TRBV5-1 and TRBJ1-1, the full variable domain is KAGVTQTPRYLIKTRGQQVTLSCSPISGHRSVSWYQQTPGQGLQFLFEYFSETQRNKGNFPGRFSGRQFSNSRSEMNVSTLELGDSALYLCASSPGAQNTEAFFGQGTRLTVV.

This chain uses TRBV18 with TRBJ2-3, with 7 bases aligning to TRBD2. The CDR3 extends over 16 amino acids. Germline lookup yields CDR1 KGHSH and CDR2 LQKENI. After removal of 0 bases from V and 2 bases from J, the junction contained 5 bases not matched to a gene. The CDR3 sequence: CASSPPKRGNTDTQYF. CDR3 DNA sequence: TGTGCCAGCTCACCACCGAAGCGGGGTAACACAGATACGCAGTATTTT.

The rearrangement joins TRBV14 to TRBJ2-2, with D tentatively TRBD1 (6 bases). Germline lookup yields CDR1 SGHDN and CDR2 FVKESK. Trimming took 1 base from V and 3 from J, leaving 15 bases between them. The length of the CDR3 is 17 residues. In nucleotides, the CDR3 is TGTGCCAGCAGCCAAGGGGGGCCGGCACAATACACCGGGGAGCTGTTTTTT. Protein: CASSQGGPAQYTGELFF. Supplemented by reference TRBV14 and TRBJ2-2, the full variable domain reads EAGVTQFPSHSVIEKGQTVTLRCDPISGHDNLYWYRRVMGKEIKFLLHFVKESKQDESGMPNNRFLAERTGGTYSTLKVQPAELEDSGVYFCASSQGGPAQYTGELFFGEGSRLTVL.

The CDR3 DNA reads as TGTGCCAGCAGTCCCCCCAGTAGTGACTATGGCTACACCTTC. Translating it yields CASSPPSSDYGYTF. The chain combines TRBV12-3 or TRBV12-4 with TRBJ1-2; D unresolved. The V end lost 5 bases, the J end lost 3 bases, and 13 bases lay between the germline ends. This CDR3 is 14 amino acids long.